These T cell receptor beta chains were read from a single sample in a study of T cell responses to AZD1222 COVID-19 vaccine. Libraries were prepared by immunoSEQ multiplex PCR; TCRdb keeps only in-frame clonotypes and omits some of them. The table lists about 120,000 clones, 90% to 95% of them singletons. Sequenced here: peripheral blood, sampled on day 0 of AZD1222 vaccination. The receptors were sampled from an adult in good health. Each CDR3 is given with its conserved first and last residue. The D gene is left open where the match is weak. Size is stated for part of the rows, as once, few or many counts, or as a class when the clone is expanded.

j_gene: TRBJ1-2; abundance: many; d_gene: TRBD1; v_gene: TRBV10-1; CDR3nt: TGCGCCAGCAGTGAACAGGGGCGGTATGGCTACACCTTC; CDR3aa: CASSEQGRYGYTF
j_gene: TRBJ1-3; abundance: once; d_gene: -; v_gene: TRBV3-1/TRBV3-2; CDR3nt: TGTGCCAGCACCTCGCGGAGCTCTGGAAACACCATATATTTT; CDR3aa: CASTSRSSGNTIYF
j_gene: TRBJ1-2; abundance: -; d_gene: TRBD1; v_gene: TRBV27; CDR3nt: TGTGCCAGTCGGACAGGGAACTATGGCTACACCTTC; CDR3aa: CASRTGNYGYTF
j_gene: TRBJ2-7; abundance: -; d_gene: -; v_gene: TRBV10-2; CDR3nt: TGCGCCAGCAGTGAGGGGGCGGAAGCCTACGAGCAGTACTTC; CDR3aa: CASSEGAEAYEQYF
j_gene: TRBJ2-1; abundance: -; d_gene: TRBD2; v_gene: TRBV29-1; CDR3nt: TGCAGCGTTCTCACTAGCGGTAGAGTCGTTCGTACTGAGCAGTTCTTC; CDR3aa: CSVLTSGRVVRTEQFF
j_gene: TRBJ2-1; abundance: -; d_gene: -; v_gene: TRBV5-1; CDR3nt: TGCGCCAGCAGCTTGCCCCATACCAATGAGCAGTTCTTC; CDR3aa: CASSLPHTNEQFF
j_gene: TRBJ2-1; abundance: -; d_gene: -; v_gene: TRBV4-1; CDR3nt: TGCGCCAGCAGCCATCCTCCGGGCGGGTTCTCCTACAATGAGCAGTTCTTC; CDR3aa: CASSHPPGGFSYNEQFF
j_gene: TRBJ1-2; abundance: -; d_gene: TRBD1; v_gene: TRBV30; CDR3nt: TGTGCCTGGAGTGCAACAGGGGGCTTGAACTATGGCTACACCTTC; CDR3aa: CAWSATGGLNYGYTF
j_gene: TRBJ2-7; abundance: -; d_gene: TRBD1; v_gene: TRBV28; CDR3nt: TGTGCCAGCAGTTCCCCCGGCAGGGGGCGATACGAGCAGTACTTC; CDR3aa: CASSSPGRGRYEQYF
j_gene: TRBJ1-1; abundance: -; d_gene: -; v_gene: TRBV5-5; CDR3nt: TGTGCCAGCAGCTTTCTCCTATCGGGGAGGACTGAAGCTTTCTTT; CDR3aa: CASSFLLSGRTEAFF
j_gene: TRBJ1-3; abundance: -; d_gene: -; v_gene: TRBV27; CDR3nt: TGTGCCAGCCCACCCTTCAGGGATCTATTTTCTGGAAACACCATATATTTT; CDR3aa: CASPPFRDLFSGNTIYF
j_gene: TRBJ2-5; abundance: -; d_gene: -; v_gene: TRBV18; CDR3nt: TGTGCCAGCCCCCGCGGAAGGACAGATCAAGAGACCCAGTACTTC; CDR3aa: CASPRGRTDQETQYF
j_gene: TRBJ2-1; abundance: once; d_gene: TRBD2; v_gene: TRBV3-1/TRBV3-2; CDR3nt: TGTGCCGGCAGCCAAGAGGCGGCGGGGGAGGAAGCGGGAGGTTTGTTGAATGAGCAGTTCTTC; CDR3aa: CAGSQEAAGEEAGGLLNEQFF